Listed here are 5 T cell receptor beta chains from one sample, sequenced in a study of T cells in women clearing cervical HPV infection. Profiled with immunoSEQ multiplex PCR; TCRdb holds only in-frame clones, not every one. The sample table sets out 40,000 or so clones. Sequenced sample: blood buffy coat. The receptors here all came from a woman aged 18 to 75 with a cervical HPV16 infection that either progressed to CIN3+ or cleared (not recorded which).

With respect to this clone: The read terminates 3 residues ahead of where the CDR3 ends, so the germline J gene completes it. This chain uses TRBV20-1 with TRBJ2-3; 8 bases are shared with TRBD2. Germline V gene data show CDR1 as DFQATT and CDR2 as SNEGSKA (reference sequence). The junction had 7 bases not matched to a gene; V was cut back by 2 bases and J by 0 bases. This CDR3 has 16 residues. CDR3 DNA (partial): TGCAGTGCTAGAATATCAACTAGCGGAAGCACAGATACG. Translated, it gives CSARISTSGSTDT. The full CDR3 protein is CSARISTSGSTDTQYF.

Of note for this clone: Coverage ceases 3 residues before the CDR3 finishes, and the germline J gene fills in the end. The V call is TRBV5-1, the J call TRBJ1-2, with 10 bases matching TRBD1. Germline CDR1 is SGHRS and CDR2 is YFSETQ. The CDR3 has 15 amino acids. The junction had 9 bases not matched to a gene; V was cut back by 8 bases and J by 2 bases. CDR3 residues: CASRTGGAKNYGYTF. CDR3 DNA, as far as it was read: TGCGCCAGTCGGACAGGGGGAGCAAAAAACTATGGC.

As to this clone: The CDR3 end is not reached by the read, which stops 3 residues before it; the germline J gene fills it in. V is TRBV7-2 and J is TRBJ2-3, with 10 bases aligning to TRBD2. This CDR3 comprises 15 residues. Germline-derived CDR1 and CDR2 are SGHTA and FQGNSA. CDR3 in amino acids: CASSPKPSGSETQYF. CDR3 DNA, as far as it was read: TGTGCCAGCAGCCCGAAGCCTAGCGGGAGCGAGACG.

As regards this clone: Read data end 3 residues before the CDR3 end; the end is taken from the germline J gene. The chain uses TRBV5-1 and TRBJ2-3; D might be TRBD2 (5 bases). This CDR3 contains 18 residues. The germline V gene has CDR1 SGHRS and CDR2 YFSETQ. Trimming removed 4 bases from V and 1 base from J, with 22 bases in between. The CDR3 DNA, read in part, is TGCGCCAGCAGCCTCAGCCCAGAGGGCCATGGTGGCACAGATACG. Its protein product is CASSLSPEGHGGTDT. The whole CDR3 protein reads CASSLSPEGHGGTDTQYF.

Concerning this clone: The read terminates 3 residues before the CDR3 end, so the remaining end is supplied by the germline J gene. J is TRBJ1-2 and V is TRBV18; D is ambiguous. The CDR3 has 15 amino acids. Germline CDR1 and CDR2: KGHSH and LQKENI. CDR3 DNA, as far as it was read: TGTGCCAGCTCACCACAAAGCGGGAGCACAGATACC. It specifies CASSPQSGSTDT. In full, the CDR3 is CASSPQSGSTDTYTF.